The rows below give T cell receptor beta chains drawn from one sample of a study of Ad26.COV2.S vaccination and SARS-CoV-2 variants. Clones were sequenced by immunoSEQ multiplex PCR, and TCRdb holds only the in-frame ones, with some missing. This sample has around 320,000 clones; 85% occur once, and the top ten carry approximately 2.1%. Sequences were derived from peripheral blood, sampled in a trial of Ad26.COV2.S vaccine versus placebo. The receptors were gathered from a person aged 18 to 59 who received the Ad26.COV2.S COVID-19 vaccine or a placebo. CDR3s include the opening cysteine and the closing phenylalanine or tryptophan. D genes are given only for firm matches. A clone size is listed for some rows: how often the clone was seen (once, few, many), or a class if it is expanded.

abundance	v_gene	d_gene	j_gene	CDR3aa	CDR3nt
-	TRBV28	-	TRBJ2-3	CASSFKAGSTDTQYF	TGTGCCAGCAGTTTTAAGGCCGGCAGCACAGATACGCAGTATTTT
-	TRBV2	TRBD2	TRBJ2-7	CASSGTSGGYEQYF	TGTGCCAGCTCTGGGACTAGCGGGGGGTACGAGCAGTACTTC
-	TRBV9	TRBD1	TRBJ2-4	CASSVGERDRPKGKNIQYF	TGTGCCAGCAGCGTAGGGGAGAGGGACAGACCGAAAGGCAAAAACATTCAGTACTTC
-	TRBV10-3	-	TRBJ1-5	CAISEWNDSNQPQHF	TGTGCCATCAGTGAGTGGAACGATAGCAATCAGCCCCAGCATTTT
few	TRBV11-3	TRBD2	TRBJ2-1	CASSLEDRLAGGISNYNEQFF	TGTGCCAGCAGCTTAGAAGATCGACTAGCGGGGGGGATATCAAACTACAATGAGCAGTTCTTC
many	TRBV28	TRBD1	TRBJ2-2	CASSLWGQGITGELFF	TGTGCCAGCAGTTTATGGGGACAGGGGATCACCGGGGAGCTGTTTTTT
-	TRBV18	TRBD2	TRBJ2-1	CASVELSGGEQFF	TGTGCCAGCGTAGAATTAAGCGGGGGTGAGCAGTTCTTC
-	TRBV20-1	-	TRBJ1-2	CSEGQGYTF	TGCAGTGAGGGGCAGGGCTACACCTTC
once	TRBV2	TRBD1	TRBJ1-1	CASSEQGAHGTEAFF	TGTGCCAGCAGTGAACAGGGGGCACACGGCACTGAAGCTTTCTTT
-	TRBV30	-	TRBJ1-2	CACPGPLGLNYGYTF	TGTGCCTGCCCGGGACCCCTGGGCTTGAACTATGGCTACACCTTC
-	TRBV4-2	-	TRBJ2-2	CASSHRANTGELFF	TGTGCCAGCAGCCACAGGGCGAACACCGGGGAGCTGTTTTTT
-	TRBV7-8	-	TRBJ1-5	CASSLGQSSNQPQHF	TGTGCCAGCAGCCTTGGACAGAGTAGCAATCAGCCCCAGCATTTT
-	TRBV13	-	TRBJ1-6	CASSLGAAVPSYNSPLHF	TGTGCCAGCAGCTTAGGTGCAGCTGTTCCCTCCTATAATTCACCCCTCCACTTT
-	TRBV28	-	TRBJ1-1	CASSLELNTEAFF	TGTGCCAGCAGTTTAGAACTAAACACTGAAGCTTTCTTT
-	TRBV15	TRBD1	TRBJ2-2	CATSRDLDRITGELFF	TGTGCCACCAGCAGAGATCTGGACAGGATCACCGGGGAGCTGTTTTTT
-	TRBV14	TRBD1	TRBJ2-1	CASSQWVPGTGGYNEQFF	TGTGCCAGCAGCCAATGGGTCCCCGGGACAGGCGGCTACAATGAGCAGTTCTTC
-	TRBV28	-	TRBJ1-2	CASSPQLVKPGYTF	TGTGCCAGCAGTCCGCAACTAGTTAAGCCTGGCTACACCTTC
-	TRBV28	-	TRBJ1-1	CDSLLPEAFF	TGTGATTCGCTACTCCCTGAAGCTTTCTTT
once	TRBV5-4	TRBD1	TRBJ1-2	CASSSRDRGNYGYTF	TGTGCCAGCAGCTCCCGGGACAGGGGTAACTATGGCTACACCTTC
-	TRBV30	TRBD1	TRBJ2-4	CAWSVSRTGGAHIQYF	TGTGCCTGGAGTGTAAGCAGGACAGGGGGCGCGCACATTCAGTACTTC
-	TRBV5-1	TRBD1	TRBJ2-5	CASSFIGTGETQYF	TGCGCCAGCAGCTTCATCGGGACAGGAGAGACCCAGTACTTC
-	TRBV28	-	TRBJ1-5	CASSSRGPQHF	TGTGCCAGCAGCAGCCGGGGGCCCCAGCATTTT
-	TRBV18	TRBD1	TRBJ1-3	CASTTGTEGNTIYF	TGTGCCAGCACGACAGGGACAGAAGGAAACACCATATATTTT
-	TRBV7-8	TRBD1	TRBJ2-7	CASKPRDSAYEQYF	TGTGCCAGCAAACCCCGGGACAGTGCCTACGAGCAGTACTTC
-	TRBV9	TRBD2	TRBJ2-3	CASSTGAGHTDTQYF	TGTGCCAGCTCAACGGGAGCGGGGCACACAGATACGCAGTATTTT
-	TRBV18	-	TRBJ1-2	CASSPVREGGYGYTF	TGTGCCAGCTCACCGGTCAGGGAGGGTGGCTATGGCTACACCTTC
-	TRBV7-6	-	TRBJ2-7	CASSYEQYF	TGTGCCAGCAGCTACGAGCAGTACTTC